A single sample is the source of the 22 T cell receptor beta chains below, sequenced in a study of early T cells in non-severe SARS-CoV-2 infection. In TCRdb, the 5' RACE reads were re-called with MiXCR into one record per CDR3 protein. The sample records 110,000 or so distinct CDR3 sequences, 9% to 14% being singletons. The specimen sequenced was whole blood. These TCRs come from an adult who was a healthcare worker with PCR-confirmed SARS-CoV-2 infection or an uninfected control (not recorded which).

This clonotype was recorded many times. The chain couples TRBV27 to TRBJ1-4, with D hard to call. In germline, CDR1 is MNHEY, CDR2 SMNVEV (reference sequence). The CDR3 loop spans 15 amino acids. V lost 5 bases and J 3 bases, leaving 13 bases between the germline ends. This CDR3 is CASSPIQPPNEKLFF. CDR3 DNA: TGTGCCAGCAGTCCCATACAGCCCCCTAATGAAAAACTGTTTTTT.

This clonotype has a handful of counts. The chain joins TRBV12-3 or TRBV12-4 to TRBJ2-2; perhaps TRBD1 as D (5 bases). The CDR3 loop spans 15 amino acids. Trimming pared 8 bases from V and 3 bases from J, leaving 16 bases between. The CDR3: CASGYQGRDTGELFF. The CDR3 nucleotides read TGTGCCAGCGGGTATCAGGGTAGGGACACCGGGGAGCTGTTTTTT.

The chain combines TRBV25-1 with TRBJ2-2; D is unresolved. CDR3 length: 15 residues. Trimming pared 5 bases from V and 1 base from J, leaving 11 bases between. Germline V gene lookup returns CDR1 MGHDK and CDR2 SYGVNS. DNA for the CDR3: TGTGCCAGCAGTAGCGCAGGCGAGAACACCGGGGAGCTGTTTTTT. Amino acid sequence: CASSSAGENTGELFF.

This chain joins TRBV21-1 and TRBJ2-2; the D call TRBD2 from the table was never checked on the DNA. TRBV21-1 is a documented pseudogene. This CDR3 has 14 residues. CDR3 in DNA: TGTGCCACCCCGGGACTACCGAACACCGGGGAGCTGTTTTTT. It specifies CATPGLPNTGELFF.

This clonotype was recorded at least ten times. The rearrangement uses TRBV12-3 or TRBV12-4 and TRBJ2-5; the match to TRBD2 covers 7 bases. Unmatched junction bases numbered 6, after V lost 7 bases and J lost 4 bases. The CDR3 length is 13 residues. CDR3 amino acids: CASKSSGLETQYF. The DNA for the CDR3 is TGTGCCAGCAAATCTAGCGGCTTAGAGACCCAGTACTTC.

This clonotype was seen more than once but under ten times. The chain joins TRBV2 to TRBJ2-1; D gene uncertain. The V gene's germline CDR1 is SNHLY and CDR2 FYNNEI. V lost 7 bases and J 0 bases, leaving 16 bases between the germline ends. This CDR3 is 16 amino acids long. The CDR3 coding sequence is TGTGCCAGCACGGACGATGGAGTGAGCTCCTACAATGAGCAGTTCTTC. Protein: CASTDDGVSSYNEQFF.

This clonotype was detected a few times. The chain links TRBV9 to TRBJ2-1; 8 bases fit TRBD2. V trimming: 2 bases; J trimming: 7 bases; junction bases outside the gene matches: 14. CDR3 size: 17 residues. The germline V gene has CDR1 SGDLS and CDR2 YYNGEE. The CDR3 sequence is CASSVGFGAGVGNEQFF. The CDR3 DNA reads TGTGCCAGCAGCGTGGGCTTTGGAGCGGGAGTAGGAAATGAGCAGTTCTTC.

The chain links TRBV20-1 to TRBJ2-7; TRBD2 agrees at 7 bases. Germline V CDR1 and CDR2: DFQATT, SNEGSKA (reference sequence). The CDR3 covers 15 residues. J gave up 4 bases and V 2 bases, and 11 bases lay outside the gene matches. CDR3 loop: CSARPGSGILYEQYF. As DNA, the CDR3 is TGCAGTGCTAGACCCGGGAGCGGGATTTTGTACGAGCAGTACTTC.

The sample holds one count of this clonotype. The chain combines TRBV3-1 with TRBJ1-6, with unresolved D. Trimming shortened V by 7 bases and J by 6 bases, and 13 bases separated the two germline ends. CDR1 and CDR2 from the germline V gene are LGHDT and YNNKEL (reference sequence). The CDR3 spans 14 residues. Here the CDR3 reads CASNTGEGNSPLHF. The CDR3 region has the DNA TGTGCCAGCAATACCGGGGAGGGTAATTCACCCCTCCACTTT.

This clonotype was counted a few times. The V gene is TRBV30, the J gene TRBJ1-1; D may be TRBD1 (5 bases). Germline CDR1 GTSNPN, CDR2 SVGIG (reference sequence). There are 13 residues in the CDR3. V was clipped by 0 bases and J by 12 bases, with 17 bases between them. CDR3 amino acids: CAWSVDHGTRPFF. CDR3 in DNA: TGTGCCTGGAGTGTTGACCACGGGACGAGACCTTTCTTT.

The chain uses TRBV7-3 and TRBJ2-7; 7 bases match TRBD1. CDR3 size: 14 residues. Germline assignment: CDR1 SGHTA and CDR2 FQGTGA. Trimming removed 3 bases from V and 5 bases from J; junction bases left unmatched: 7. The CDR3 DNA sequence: TGTGCCAGCAGCTTGCTCGGGCAGGGGGACGAGCAGTACTTC. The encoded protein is CASSLLGQGDEQYF.

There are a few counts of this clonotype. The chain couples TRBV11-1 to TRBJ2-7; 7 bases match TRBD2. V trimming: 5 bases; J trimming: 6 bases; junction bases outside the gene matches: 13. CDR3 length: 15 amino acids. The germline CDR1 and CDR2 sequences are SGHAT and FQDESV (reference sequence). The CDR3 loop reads CASSATSLASGEQYF. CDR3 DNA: TGTGCCAGCAGCGCCACCTCACTAGCGTCGGGCGAGCAGTACTTC.

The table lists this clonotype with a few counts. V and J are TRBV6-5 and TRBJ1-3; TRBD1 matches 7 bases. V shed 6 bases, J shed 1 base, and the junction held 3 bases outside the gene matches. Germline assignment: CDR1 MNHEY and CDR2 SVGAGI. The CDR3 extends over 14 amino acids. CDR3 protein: CASRGTVSGNTIYF. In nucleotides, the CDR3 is TGTGCCAGCAGGGGGACAGTGTCTGGAAACACCATATATTTT.

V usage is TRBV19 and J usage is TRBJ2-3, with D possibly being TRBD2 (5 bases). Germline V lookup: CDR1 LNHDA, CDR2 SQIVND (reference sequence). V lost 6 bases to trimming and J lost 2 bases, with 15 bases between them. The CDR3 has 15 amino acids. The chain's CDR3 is CASSHSVALTDTQYF. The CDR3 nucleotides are TGTGCCAGTAGCCATAGCGTGGCCCTCACAGATACGCAGTATTTT.

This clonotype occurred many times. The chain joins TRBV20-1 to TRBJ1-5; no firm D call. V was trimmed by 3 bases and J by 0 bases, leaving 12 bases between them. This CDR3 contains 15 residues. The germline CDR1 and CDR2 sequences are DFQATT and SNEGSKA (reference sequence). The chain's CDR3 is CSARRAFDSNQPQHF. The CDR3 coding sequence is TGCAGTGCTAGGAGGGCGTTTGATAGCAATCAGCCCCAGCATTTT.

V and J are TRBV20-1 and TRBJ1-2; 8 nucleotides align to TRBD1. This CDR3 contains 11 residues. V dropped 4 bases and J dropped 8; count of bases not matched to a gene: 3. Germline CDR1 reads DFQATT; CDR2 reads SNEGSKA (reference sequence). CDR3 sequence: CSANRGIGYTF. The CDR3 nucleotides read TGCAGTGCTAACAGGGGGATCGGCTACACCTTC.

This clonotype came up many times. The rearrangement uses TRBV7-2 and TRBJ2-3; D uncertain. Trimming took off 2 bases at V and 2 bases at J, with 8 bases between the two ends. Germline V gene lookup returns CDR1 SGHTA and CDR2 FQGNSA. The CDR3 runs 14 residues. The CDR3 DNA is TGTGCCAGCAGCTTAATACGAGCCACAGATACGCAGTATTTT. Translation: CASSLIRATDTQYF.

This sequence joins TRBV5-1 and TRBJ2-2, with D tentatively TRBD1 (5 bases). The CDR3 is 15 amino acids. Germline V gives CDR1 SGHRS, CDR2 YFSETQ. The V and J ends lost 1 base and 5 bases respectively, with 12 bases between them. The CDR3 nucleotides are TGCGCCAGCAGCTTGCCAGGGAAGGGAACCGGGGAGCTGTTTTTT. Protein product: CASSLPGKGTGELFF.

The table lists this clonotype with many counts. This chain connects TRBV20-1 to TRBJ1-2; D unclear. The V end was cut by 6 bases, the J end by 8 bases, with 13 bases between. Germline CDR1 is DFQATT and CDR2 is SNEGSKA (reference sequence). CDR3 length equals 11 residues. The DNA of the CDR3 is TGCAGTGCCCTTTTTCTCGACGGCTACACCTTC. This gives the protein CSALFLDGYTF.

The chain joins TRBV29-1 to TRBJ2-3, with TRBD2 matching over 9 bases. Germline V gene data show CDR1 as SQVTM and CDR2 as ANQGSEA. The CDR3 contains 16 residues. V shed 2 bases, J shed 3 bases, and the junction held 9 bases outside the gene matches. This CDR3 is CSVEPGPTSGTDTQYF. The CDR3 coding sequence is TGCAGCGTTGAACCGGGCCCGACTAGCGGTACAGATACGCAGTATTTT.

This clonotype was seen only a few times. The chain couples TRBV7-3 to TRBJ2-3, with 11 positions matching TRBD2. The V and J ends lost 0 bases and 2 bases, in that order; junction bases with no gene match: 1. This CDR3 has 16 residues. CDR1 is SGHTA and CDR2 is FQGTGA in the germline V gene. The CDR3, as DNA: TGTGCCAGCAGCTTAACGGGACTAGCGGCCACAGATACGCAGTATTTT. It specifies CASSLTGLAATDTQYF. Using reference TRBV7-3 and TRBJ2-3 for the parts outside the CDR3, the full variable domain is GAGVSQTPSNKVTEKGKYVELRCDPISGHTALYWYRQSLGQGPEFLIYFQGTGAADDSGLPNDRFFAVRPEGSVSTLKIQRTERGDSAVYLCASSLTGLAATDTQYFGPGTRLTVL.

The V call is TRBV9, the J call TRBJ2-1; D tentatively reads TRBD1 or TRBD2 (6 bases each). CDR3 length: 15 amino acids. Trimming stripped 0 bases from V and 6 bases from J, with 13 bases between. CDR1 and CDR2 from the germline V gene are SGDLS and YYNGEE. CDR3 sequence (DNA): TGTGCCAGCAGCGTAGCGGGGGCCCCGCGCAATGAGCAGTTCTTC. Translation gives CASSVAGAPRNEQFF.